These 13 T cell receptor beta chains originate from one sample sequenced in a study of OX40 agonist ivuxolimab in advanced cancers. Only in-frame clones appear in the TCRdb table, and some are missing; sequencing was by immunoSEQ multiplex PCR. This sample has some 17,000 clones, with over 90% found just once. The sequencing used CD4+ or CD8+ T cells sorted from blood, collected in a trial of the OX40 agonist ivuxolimab. Receptors originate from an adult with an advanced solid tumor such as melanoma, head and neck, liver or kidney cancer.

This clone has more than one count but fewer than ten. The chain is built from TRBV19 and TRBJ1-1; D is undetermined. Germline V gene data show CDR1 as LNHDA and CDR2 as SQIVND (reference sequence). The CDR3 spans 13 residues. Deletions cut 4 bases from V and 0 bases from J, with 6 bases between. The CDR3 spells CASSRYLNTEAFF. CDR3 in DNA: TGTGCCAGTAGTAGATACCTGAACACTGAAGCTTTCTTT. Based on the CDR3 plus reference TRBV19 and TRBJ1-1, the full variable domain is DGGITQSPKYLFRKEGQNVTLSCEQNLNHDAMYWYRQDPGQGLRLIYYSQIVNDFQKGDIAEGYSVSREKKESFPLTVTSAQKNPTAFYLCASSRYLNTEAFFGQGTRLTVV.

The chain has TRBV6-5 and TRBJ2-1, with TRBD1 identical over 9 bases. V gave up 0 bases and J gave up 3 bases; unmatched junction bases: 3. The germline V gene has CDR1 MNHEY and CDR2 SVGAGI. This CDR3 is built from 16 residues. The CDR3 DNA follows: TGTGCCAGCAGTTACTCCGGGACAGGGTACTACAATGAGCAGTTCTTC. This sequence encodes CASSYSGTGYYNEQFF.

V usage is TRBV5-1 and J usage is TRBJ2-3; 13 bases are shared with TRBD2. Germline V gene data show CDR1 as SGHRS and CDR2 as YFSETQ. CDR3 length: 16 residues. V shed 0 bases and J 7 bases; nucleotides not matched to a gene: 5. CDR3 bases: TGCGCCAGCAGCTTGGGCGGACTAGCGGGAGATTATACGCAGTATTTT. Its protein product is CASSLGGLAGDYTQYF.

The J gene is TRBJ2-4, the V gene TRBV4-1, with TRBD2 matching 12 bases. The V segment lost 0 bases and the J segment 0 bases; nucleotides outside the gene matches: 9. Germline-derived CDR1 and CDR2 are MGHRA and YSYEKL. This CDR3 is built from 20 residues. CDR3 bases: TGCGCCAGCAGCCAAGATGAACTAGCGGGAGGAGTGACAGCCAAAAACATTCAGTACTTC. Its protein product is CASSQDELAGGVTAKNIQYF.

The chain couples TRBV28 to TRBJ2-7; no firm D call. This CDR3 has 14 amino acids. CDR1 and CDR2 from the germline V gene are MDHEN and SYDVKM. Trimming left V 6 bases short and J 3 bases short, with 15 bases between. CDR3 loop: CASRTSGLFYEQYF. CDR3 DNA sequence: TGTGCCAGCAGGACCTCGGGCCTCTTCTACGAGCAGTACTTC.

The chain joins TRBV6-1 to TRBJ1-1; tentatively, D is TRBD1 (5 bases). CDR3 size: 15 residues. Trimming cost V 7 bases and J 0 bases, with 15 bases left between them. Germline-derived CDR1 and CDR2 are MNHNS and SASEGT. The CDR3 sequence: CASTDRYRLNTEAFF. In nucleotides, the CDR3 is TGTGCCAGCACCGATAGATACAGGCTGAACACTGAAGCTTTCTTT.

The genes are TRBV29-1 and TRBJ2-5, with D possibly called TRBD1 or TRBD2 (5 bases each). From germline, CDR1 is SQVTM and CDR2 ANQGSEA. Trimming shortened V by 7 bases and J by 0 bases, and 9 bases separated the two germline ends. This CDR3 is 12 amino acids long. For the CDR3, the DNA is TGCAGCGCCGAGGGGTACCAAGAGACCCAGTACTTC. Its protein is CSAEGYQETQYF.

The CDR3 coding sequence is TGTGCCAGCAGTGAGTTGGCGGGACCCTACGAGCAGTACTTC. Residues: CASSELAGPYEQYF. The J gene is TRBJ2-7, the V gene TRBV6-1; a possible D gene is TRBD2 (6 bases). V gave up 3 bases and J gave up 2 bases, with 11 bases separating them. This CDR3 comprises 14 residues. Germline lookup yields CDR1 MNHNS and CDR2 SASEGT.

This clone was recorded once. The chain joins TRBV7-2 to TRBJ1-1; 7 bases line up with TRBD1. The CDR3 contains 17 residues. With V trimmed by 0 bases and J by 8 bases, 15 bases remained unmatched. Germline V gives CDR1 SGHTA, CDR2 FQGNSA. In DNA form, the CDR3 reads TGTGCCAGCAGCTTAGCTCAAATATTGTTAGGGGGCGAGGAAGCTTTCTTT. It is translated as CASSLAQILLGGEEAFF.

The V call is TRBV7-8, the J call TRBJ1-2; D is ambiguous. This CDR3 is 14 amino acids long. V was clipped by 1 base and J by 6 bases, with 12 bases between them. Germline V gene lookup returns CDR1 SGHVS and CDR2 FQNEAQ. CDR3 sequence: CASSLVPTVHGYTF. CDR3 nucleotide sequence: TGTGCCAGCAGCTTAGTTCCCACAGTGCATGGCTACACCTTC.

Note on this clone: This CDR3 is also generated by other DNA sequences in the sample. The V and J genes are TRBV7-6 and TRBJ2-3; D uncertain. V gave up 0 bases and J gave up 1 base, with 5 bases separating them. CDR1 and CDR2 (germline): SGHVS, FNYEAQ. The CDR3 extends over 14 amino acids. CDR3 DNA sequence: TGTGCCAGCAGCTTAGCATACGGCACAGATACGCAGTATTTT. Protein sequence: CASSLAYGTDTQYF.

The V gene is TRBV19, the J gene TRBJ2-7; no reliable D call. This CDR3 has 10 amino acids. CDR1 is LNHDA and CDR2 is SQIVND in the germline V gene (reference sequence). V was pared by 8 bases and J by 3 bases, with 5 bases between. The CDR3 nucleotides read TGTGCCAGTTCAATCTACGAGCAGTACTTC. Amino acid sequence: CASSIYEQYF.

The J gene is TRBJ1-1, the V gene TRBV4-2, with no clear D. Trimming shortened V by 0 bases and J by 3 bases, and 5 bases separated the two germline ends. CDR1 is LGHNA, CDR2 YNFKEQ, per germline. The CDR3 extends over 13 amino acids. The CDR3 DNA is TGTGCCAGCAGCCAAGACGGATACACTGAAGCTTTCTTT. Residues: CASSQDGYTEAFF.